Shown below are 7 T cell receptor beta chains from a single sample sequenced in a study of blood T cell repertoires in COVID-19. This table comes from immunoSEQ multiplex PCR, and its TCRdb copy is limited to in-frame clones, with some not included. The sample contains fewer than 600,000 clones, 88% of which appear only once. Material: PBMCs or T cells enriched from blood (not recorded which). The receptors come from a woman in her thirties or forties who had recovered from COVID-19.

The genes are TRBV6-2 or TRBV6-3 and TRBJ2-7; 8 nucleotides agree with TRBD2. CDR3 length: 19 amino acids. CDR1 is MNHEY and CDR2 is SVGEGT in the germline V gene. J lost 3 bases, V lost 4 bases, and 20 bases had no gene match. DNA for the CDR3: TGTGCCAGCAGTTCCCCGACGTGGCCCTTAGCGGGGAGGTACTACGAGCAGTACTTC. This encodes CASSSPTWPLAGRYYEQYF.

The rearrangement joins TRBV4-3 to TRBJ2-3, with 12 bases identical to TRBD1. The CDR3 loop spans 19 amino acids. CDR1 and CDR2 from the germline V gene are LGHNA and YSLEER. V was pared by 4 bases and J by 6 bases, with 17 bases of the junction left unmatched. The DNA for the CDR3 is TGCGCCAGCAGCCGGGGGACCCTAACCGGGACAGGGGGCTCGGATACGCAGTATTTT. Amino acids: CASSRGTLTGTGGSDTQYF.

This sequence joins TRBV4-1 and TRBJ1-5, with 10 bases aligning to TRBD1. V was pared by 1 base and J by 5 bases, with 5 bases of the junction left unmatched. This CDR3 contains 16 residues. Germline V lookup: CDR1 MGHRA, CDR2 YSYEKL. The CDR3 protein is CASSQGQGATYQPQHF. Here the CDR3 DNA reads TGCGCCAGCAGCCAAGGACAGGGGGCAACTTATCAGCCCCAGCATTTT.

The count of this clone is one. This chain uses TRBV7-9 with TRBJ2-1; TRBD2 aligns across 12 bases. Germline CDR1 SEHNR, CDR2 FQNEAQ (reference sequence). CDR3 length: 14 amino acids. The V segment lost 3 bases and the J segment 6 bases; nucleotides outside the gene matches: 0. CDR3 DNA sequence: TGTGCCAGCAGCTTGACTAGCGGGAGCAATGAGCAGTTCTTC. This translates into CASSLTSGSNEQFF. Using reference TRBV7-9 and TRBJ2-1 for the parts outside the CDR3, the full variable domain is DTGVSQNPRHKITKRGQNVTFRCDPISEHNRLYWYRQTLGQGPEFLTYFQNEAQLEKSRLLSDRFSAERPKGSFSTLEIQRTEQGDSAMYLCASSLTSGSNEQFFGPGTRLTVL.

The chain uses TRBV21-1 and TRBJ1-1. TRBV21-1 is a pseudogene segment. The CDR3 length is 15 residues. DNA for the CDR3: TGTGCCAGCAGCAAAGAAGGCCGGGAGAACACTGAAGCTTTCTTT. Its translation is CASSKEGRENTEAFF.

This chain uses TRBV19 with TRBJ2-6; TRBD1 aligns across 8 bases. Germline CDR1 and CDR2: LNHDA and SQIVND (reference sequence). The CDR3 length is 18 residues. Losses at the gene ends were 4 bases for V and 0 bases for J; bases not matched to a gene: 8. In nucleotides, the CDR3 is TGTGCCAGTAGTAGGCGGACAGGGTTTCACTCTGGGGCCAACGTCCTGACTTTC. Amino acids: CASSRRTGFHSGANVLTF.

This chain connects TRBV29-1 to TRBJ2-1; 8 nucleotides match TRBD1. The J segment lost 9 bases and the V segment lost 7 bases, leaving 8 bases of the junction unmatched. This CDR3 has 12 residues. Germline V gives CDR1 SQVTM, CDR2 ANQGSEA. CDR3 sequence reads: CSADRARGEQFF. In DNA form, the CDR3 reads TGCAGCGCGGACAGGGCTAGGGGTGAGCAGTTCTTC.